Only a few counts were recorded for the clone carrying this TCR beta chain. The sample belongs to a study of control samples from healthy donors and cancer patients. Clones were read by immunoSEQ multiplex PCR, and TCRdb kept only the in-frame ones, dropping some. Found here are under 95,000 clones, roughly 84% of them singletons; the top ten hold about 16%. The germline CDR1 and CDR2 sequences are DFQATT and SNEGSKA (reference sequence). Between the trimmed V and J ends, which lost 0 bases and 10 bases, there was a span of 7 bases. There are 11 residues in the CDR3. The chain carries TRBV20-1 and TRBJ1-5; possibly TRBD1 for D (5 bases). Sequencing used blood. This receptor was identified in a man in his forties or fifties in good health. The CDR3 here is CSARDREPQHF. CDR3 coding DNA: TGCAGTGCTAGAGACAGGGAACCCCAGCATTTT.